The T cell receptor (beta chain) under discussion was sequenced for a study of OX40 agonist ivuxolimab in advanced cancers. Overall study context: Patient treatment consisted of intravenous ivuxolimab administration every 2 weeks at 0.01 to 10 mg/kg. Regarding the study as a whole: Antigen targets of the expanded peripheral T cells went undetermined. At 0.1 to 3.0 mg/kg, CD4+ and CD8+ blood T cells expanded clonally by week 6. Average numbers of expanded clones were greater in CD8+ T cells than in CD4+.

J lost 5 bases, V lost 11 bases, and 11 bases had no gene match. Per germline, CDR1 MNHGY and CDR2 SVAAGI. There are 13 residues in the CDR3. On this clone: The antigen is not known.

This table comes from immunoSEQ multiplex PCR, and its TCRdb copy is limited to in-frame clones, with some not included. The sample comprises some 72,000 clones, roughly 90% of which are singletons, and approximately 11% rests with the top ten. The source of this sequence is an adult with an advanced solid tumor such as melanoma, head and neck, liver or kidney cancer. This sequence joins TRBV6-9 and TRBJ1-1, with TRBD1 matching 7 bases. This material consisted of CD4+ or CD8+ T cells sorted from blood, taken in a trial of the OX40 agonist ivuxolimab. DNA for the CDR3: TGTGCCGGGGACCGGGACAGTGGGACTGAAGCTTTCTTT. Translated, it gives CAGDRDSGTEAFF.